These 11 T cell receptor beta chains were all obtained from the same sample, sequenced in a study of Graves' ophthalmopathy and Graves' hyperthyroidism. TCR beta CDR3 amplification used RNA transcripts. After a first-round RT-PCR with HTBI primers, a second-round multiplex PCR was run. Via MiXCR, TCRdb re-called the multiplex PCR reads, giving one row per CDR3 protein. The sample lists approximately 460,000 distinct CDR3 sequences, about 15% occurring once. Sequencing used blood. These receptors were obtained from a woman aged 25-40 years with Graves' ophthalmopathy.

This clonotype counts as medium-sized. V gene TRBV2 combines with J gene TRBJ2-5; 12 bases match TRBD2. The CDR3 extends over 16 amino acids. Germline CDR1 SNHLY, CDR2 FYNNEI. J gave up 4 bases and V 6 bases, and 9 bases lay outside the gene matches. The CDR3 region is CASRRTSGVSGETQYF. CDR3 DNA: TGTGCCAGCAGGAGGACTAGCGGGGTCTCGGGAGAGACCCAGTACTTC.

The CDR3 region has the DNA TGTGCCAGCAGAGAGAGGACGGAGGACACTGAAGCTTTCTTT. This sequence encodes CASRERTEDTEAFF. V and J are TRBV6-1 and TRBJ1-1; unclear D gene. Trimming took 6 bases from V and 3 from J, leaving 14 bases between them. There are 14 residues in the CDR3. CDR1 is MNHNS, CDR2 SASEGT, per germline.

This clonotype came up many times. The chain joins TRBV2 to TRBJ2-7; maybe TRBD1 (7 bases). The CDR3 is made up of 15 amino acids. Trimming pared 0 bases from V and 3 bases from J, leaving 12 bases between. Germline CDR1 and CDR2: SNHLY and FYNNEI. The CDR3 DNA reads TGTGCCAGCAGTGAAGCGGCCAGGGGGGTCTACGAGCAGTACTTC. Its translation is CASSEAARGVYEQYF.

The sample holds many counts of this clonotype. V usage is TRBV7-8 and J usage is TRBJ1-1, with D maybe TRBD1 (6 bases). Looked up from germline, CDR1 is SGHVS and CDR2 is FQNEAQ. CDR3 length: 14 amino acids. Trimming left V 8 bases short and J 4 bases short, with 17 bases between. DNA for the CDR3: TGTGCCAGCGCCCCGTGGGGGGGCGGCACTGAAGCTTTCTTT. Its translation is CASAPWGGGTEAFF.

This clonotype was seen at least ten times. CDR3 nucleotides: TGTGCCAGCAGTGACTACGGACAGGGGAGCAATCAGCCCCAGCATTTT. Encoded protein: CASSDYGQGSNQPQHF. This chain connects TRBV28 to TRBJ1-5; 9 positions agree with TRBD1. The J segment lost 1 base and the V segment lost 5 bases, leaving 6 bases of the junction unmatched. Germline V gene sequence: CDR1 MDHEN, CDR2 SYDVKM. The CDR3 extends over 16 amino acids.

Worth noting for this clonotype: It may be a read error: a sequence one base away is much more abundant. The chain is built from TRBV7-2 and TRBJ1-1; no firm D call. The length of the CDR3 is 14 residues. Trimming left V 5 bases short and J 6 bases short, with 16 bases between. The germline V gene has CDR1 SGHTA and CDR2 FQGNSA. The CDR3 bases are TGTGCCAGCAGCCGCAGCGGATCCATCCCTGAAGCTTTCTTT. Amino acid sequence: CASSRSGSIPEAFF.

Turning to this clonotype: At one of its ends the junction is not consistent with the germline gene, which may arise from a read error. The CDR3 DNA follows: TGTGCCACCAGCCGGGACCCCTATGGCCACACCTTC. Protein sequence: CATSRDPYGHTF. The chain has TRBV24-1 and TRBJ1-2; D is possibly TRBD1 (5 bases). Germline CDR1 KGHDR, CDR2 SFDVKD. This CDR3 comprises 12 residues.

V gene TRBV4-1 combines with J gene TRBJ2-7, with D possibly being TRBD1 or TRBD2 (5 bases each). The CDR3 is 15 amino acids. V was cut by 0 bases and J by 7 bases, with 16 bases left in between. Per germline, CDR1 MGHRA and CDR2 YSYEKL. This chain's CDR3 is CASSQEGRGSGEQYF. CDR3 DNA sequence: TGCGCCAGCAGCCAAGAGGGACGGGGATCGGGGGAGCAGTACTTC.

Many counts were recorded for this clonotype. J is TRBJ2-5 and V is TRBV29-1; D call uncertain. The V gene lost 0 bases and the J gene lost 5 bases, with 13 bases spanning the gap. The CDR3 has 14 residues. CDR1 and CDR2 from the germline V gene are SQVTM and ANQGSEA. CDR3 amino acids: CSVEDPGVRETQYF. The CDR3 nucleotides are TGCAGCGTTGAAGACCCCGGCGTTAGGGAGACCCAGTACTTC.

The sample holds many counts of this clonotype. The chain joins TRBV20-1 to TRBJ1-1, with TRBD1 identical over 7 bases. From germline, CDR1 is DFQATT and CDR2 SNEGSKA (reference sequence). The junction had 1 base not matched to a gene; V was cut back by 3 bases and J by 0 bases. The CDR3 sequence is 13 residues long. CDR3 DNA sequence: TGCAGTGCTAGGGACAGGCTGAACACTGAAGCTTTCTTT. It codes for CSARDRLNTEAFF.

In its sample, this clonotype was seen many times. This chain links TRBV20-1 with TRBJ2-5; no reliable D call. The CDR3 runs to 13 residues. Trimming cost V 0 bases and J 0 bases, with 5 bases left between them. The germline V gene encodes CDR1 DFQATT and CDR2 SNEGSKA (reference sequence). The CDR3 DNA is TGCAGTGCTAGAGATAGATACCAAGAGACCCAGTACTTC. Translation: CSARDRYQETQYF.